This T cell receptor beta chain came from a study of OX40 agonist ivuxolimab in advanced cancers. Using immunoSEQ multiplex PCR, the repertoire was profiled, and TCRdb retains in-frame clones only, with some absent. The sample has approximately 54,000 clones; more than 65% are singletons. The receptor comes from an adult with an advanced solid tumor such as melanoma, head and neck, liver or kidney cancer. The source material was CD4+ or CD8+ T cells sorted from blood, sampled in a trial of the OX40 agonist ivuxolimab.

The CDR3 reads CASSFRQDINTEAFF. For the CDR3, the DNA is TGTGCCAGCAGCTTTCGGCAGGATATTAACACTGAAGCTTTCTTT. J is TRBJ1-1 and V is TRBV7-9; D unresolved. The CDR3 spans 15 residues. V lost 3 bases, J lost 2 bases, and 13 bases lay in between. Germline V gene sequence: CDR1 SEHNR, CDR2 FQNEAQ (reference sequence).